Presented here are 20 T cell receptor beta chains from one specimen sequenced in a study of chemoradiotherapy in HPV16-positive cancers. TCRdb's table, derived via immunoSEQ multiplex PCR, lists solely in-frame clones and lacks some. The table has approximately 6,200 clones, 70% to 90% seen once. The specimen comprised blood, sampled from a patient who underwent chemoradiotherapy. These TCRs come from a human donor with HPV-associated anogenital cancer.

V is TRBV2 and J is TRBJ2-2; D possibly uses TRBD1 or TRBD2 (5 bases each). In germline, CDR1 is SNHLY, CDR2 FYNNEI. The CDR3 extends over 15 amino acids. Trimming took 2 bases from V and 1 from J, leaving 8 bases between them. DNA of the CDR3: TGTGCCAGCAGTGAATGGGGGTGGAACACCGGGGAGCTGTTTTTT. Its protein is CASSEWGWNTGELFF.

This clone was recorded once. This CDR3 is CASSSGAHYGYTF. CDR3 sequence (DNA): TGTGCCAGTAGTTCGGGAGCCCACTATGGCTACACCTTC. V usage is TRBV19 and J usage is TRBJ1-2, with D uncertain. The CDR3 spans 13 residues. The germline V and J ends were trimmed by 5 bases and 3 bases, with 10 bases remaining between them. Germline lookup yields CDR1 LNHDA and CDR2 SQIVND (reference sequence).

In its sample, this clone is medium-sized (0.01 to 0.1%). V gene TRBV30 combines with J gene TRBJ2-3; no definite D call. Germline assignment: CDR1 GTSNPN and CDR2 SVGIG (reference sequence). This CDR3 is 14 amino acids long. V was pared by 0 bases and J by 3 bases, with 10 bases between. Here the CDR3 reads CAWSVELVTDTQYF. In DNA, the CDR3 is TGTGCCTGGAGTGTAGAATTAGTAACAGATACGCAGTATTTT.

This chain uses TRBV28 with TRBJ1-4; 7 bases align to TRBD1. From germline, CDR1 is MDHEN and CDR2 SYDVKM. V dropped 4 bases and J dropped 14; count of bases not matched to a gene: 16. The CDR3 runs to 15 residues. The CDR3 reads CASSSNRGGSVRLFF. The CDR3 region has the DNA TGTGCCAGCAGTTCCAACAGGGGAGGGTCAGTAAGGCTGTTTTTT.

The chain has TRBV30 and TRBJ2-7; D gene unclear. The CDR3 contains 12 residues. V was pared by 5 bases and J by 2 bases, with 10 bases between. Germline V gene data show CDR1 as GTSNPN and CDR2 as SVGIG (reference sequence). The CDR3 reads CAWAPKAYEQYF. CDR3 in DNA: TGTGCCTGGGCCCCAAAAGCCTACGAGCAGTACTTC. Based on the CDR3 plus reference TRBV30 and TRBJ2-7, the full variable domain is SQTIHQWPATLVQPVGSPLSLECTVEGTSNPNLYWYRQAAGRGLQLLFYSVGIGQISSEVPQNLSASRPQDRQFILSSKKLLLSDSGFYLCAWAPKAYEQYFGPGTRLTVT.

CDR3 protein: CASSESPGSYNEQFF. CDR3 DNA sequence: TGTGCCAGCAGTGAATCCCCGGGGAGCTACAATGAGCAGTTCTTC. This sequence joins TRBV2 and TRBJ2-1; possibly TRBD2 for D (5 bases). The CDR3 totals 15 residues. Germline assignment: CDR1 SNHLY and CDR2 FYNNEI. Trimming took off 2 bases at V and 3 bases at J, with 11 bases between the two ends.

The chain recombines TRBV18 with TRBJ2-3, with D unresolved. The CDR3 is 17 amino acids. V lost 3 bases and J 2 bases, leaving 18 bases between the germline ends. CDR1 and CDR2 (germline): KGHSH, LQKENI. For the CDR3, the DNA is TGTGCCAGCTCACCCCTGGAAAGGGTCCTAAACACAGATACGCAGTATTTT. Protein: CASSPLERVLNTDTQYF.

Points on this clone: At the DNA level, this CDR3 is encoded by other sequences in the same sample as well. The rearrangement uses TRBV7-9 and TRBJ1-1; 9 bases agree with TRBD1. The CDR3 spans 16 residues. Looked up from germline, CDR1 is SEHNR and CDR2 is FQNEAQ (reference sequence). J lost 0 bases, V lost 4 bases, and 6 bases had no gene match. The CDR3 protein is CASSSPGQGMNTEAFF. In DNA form, the CDR3 reads TGTGCCAGCAGCTCCCCGGGACAGGGCATGAACACTGAAGCTTTCTTT.

The rearrangement links TRBV27 to TRBJ2-5; a possible D gene is TRBD2 (5 bases). Germline V gene data show CDR1 as MNHEY and CDR2 as SMNVEV (reference sequence). The CDR3 extends over 15 amino acids. V was cut by 2 bases and J by 5 bases, with 15 bases left in between. CDR3 coding DNA: TGTGCCAGCAGTTTACTGGGGAGTGGCGTTGAGACCCAGTACTTC. This sequence encodes CASSLLGSGVETQYF.

The CDR3 DNA follows: TGTGCCAGTAGTATAAAAGGGTGGGGCTTTGGAAACACCATATATTTT. This encodes CASSIKGWGFGNTIYF. The chain employs TRBV19 and TRBJ1-3, with D possibly TRBD1 on 5 matching bases. This CDR3 contains 16 residues. V was pared by 2 bases and J by 3 bases, with 14 bases between. Per germline, CDR1 LNHDA and CDR2 SQIVND (reference sequence). The full variable domain, in which reference TRBV19 and TRBJ1-3 provide the parts outside the CDR3, is DGGITQSPKYLFRKEGQNVTLSCEQNLNHDAMYWYRQDPGQGLRLIYYSQIVNDFQKGDIAEGYSVSREKKESFPLTVTSAQKNPTAFYLCASSIKGWGFGNTIYFGEGSWLTVV.

The chain has TRBV18 and TRBJ2-7; possible D gene TRBD2, 6 bases. The CDR3 runs to 15 residues. Trimming cost V 2 bases and J 2 bases, with 13 bases left between them. In germline, CDR1 is KGHSH, CDR2 LQKENI. The CDR3 nucleotides are TGTGCCAGCTCACCAATGACTAGAGGAGCCTACGAGCAGTACTTC. Translation: CASSPMTRGAYEQYF.

The V gene is TRBV19, the J gene TRBJ2-2, with D maybe TRBD2 (5 bases). Germline CDR1 LNHDA, CDR2 SQIVND (reference sequence). Trimming removed 5 bases from V and 1 base from J, with 20 bases in between. The CDR3 length is 18 residues. The CDR3, as DNA: TGTGCCAGTAGTCGGTCCCACGCACTGGCGGGGAACACCGGGGAGCTGTTTTTT. It encodes CASSRSHALAGNTGELFF.

The genes are TRBV7-8 and TRBJ2-1; D is unresolved. Germline V lookup: CDR1 SGHVS, CDR2 FQNEAQ. This CDR3 comprises 12 residues. The V end lost 2 bases, the J end lost 8 bases, and 7 bases lay between the germline ends. The CDR3 region has the DNA TGTGCCAGCAGCTTACCCTCCGATGAGCAGTTCTTC. Translated: CASSLPSDEQFF.

The chain couples TRBV5-5 to TRBJ2-7; 7 nucleotides match TRBD2. The trim removed 7 bases at V and 3 bases at J, leaving 13 bases unmatched. CDR1 is SGHKS and CDR2 is YYEKEE in the germline V gene (reference sequence). The CDR3 runs 15 residues. This CDR3 is CASAYRAGEVYEQYF. The CDR3 DNA reads TGTGCCAGCGCTTACCGGGCGGGAGAGGTCTACGAGCAGTACTTC. The variable domain in full, completed from reference TRBV5-5 and TRBJ2-7, reads DAGVTQSPTHLIKTRGQQVTLRCSPISGHKSVSWYQQVLGQGPQFIFQYYEKEERGRGNFPDRFSARQFPNYSSELNVNALLLGDSALYLCASAYRAGEVYEQYFGPGTRLTVT.

J is TRBJ1-1 and V is TRBV4-3; no clear D gene. Germline V gene data show CDR1 as LGHNA and CDR2 as YSLEER. The CDR3 has 14 residues. The germline V and J ends were trimmed by 5 bases and 2 bases, with 12 bases remaining between them. The CDR3 DNA reads TGCGCCAGCAGCTGGCGCGGCAGAAACACTGAAGCTTTCTTT. This encodes CASSWRGRNTEAFF.

The chain has TRBV28 and TRBJ2-7; 11 bases fit TRBD2. This CDR3 contains 16 residues. The V gene end was trimmed by 7 bases and the J gene end by 4 bases; junction bases not matched to a gene: 12. Germline V gene data show CDR1 as MDHEN and CDR2 as SYDVKM. CDR3 residues: CASTPTGTSGRYEQYF. As DNA, the CDR3 is TGTGCCAGCACCCCGACCGGGACTAGCGGCAGGTACGAGCAGTACTTC.

V gene TRBV10-3 combines with J gene TRBJ2-7; 7 positions match TRBD2. Germline lookup yields CDR1 ENHRY and CDR2 SYGVKD. With V trimmed by 8 bases and J by 2 bases, 6 bases remained unmatched. CDR3 length equals 13 residues. In DNA form, the CDR3 reads TGTGCCATCGGATCTAGCGGCACCTACGAGCAGTACTTC. Residues: CAIGSSGTYEQYF.

The chain combines TRBV6-5 with TRBJ2-3; D ambiguous. Trimming shortened V by 6 bases and J by 1 base, and 11 bases separated the two germline ends. Germline values: CDR1 MNHEY, CDR2 SVGAGI. The CDR3 contains 14 residues. The CDR3: CASRMSLGTDTQYF. In DNA, the CDR3 is TGTGCCAGCAGGATGAGTCTAGGCACAGATACGCAGTATTTT.

V usage is TRBV27 and J usage is TRBJ1-4; no clear D. The CDR3 loop spans 12 amino acids. Trimming left V 3 bases short and J 8 bases short, with 7 bases between. Per germline, CDR1 MNHEY and CDR2 SMNVEV (reference sequence). The CDR3 is CASSFVGEKLFF. The DNA for the CDR3 is TGTGCCAGCAGTTTCGTGGGCGAAAAACTGTTTTTT.

The rearrangement uses TRBV15 and TRBJ2-1, with a tentative D call TRBD2 (5 bases). V shed 3 bases and J shed 2 bases, with 5 bases lying between them. The CDR3 loop spans 13 amino acids. CDR1 is LNHNV, CDR2 YYDKDF, per germline (reference sequence). The CDR3 region has the DNA TGTGCCACCAGCAGCGGGACCTACAATGAGCAGTTCTTC. Its protein is CATSSGTYNEQFF.